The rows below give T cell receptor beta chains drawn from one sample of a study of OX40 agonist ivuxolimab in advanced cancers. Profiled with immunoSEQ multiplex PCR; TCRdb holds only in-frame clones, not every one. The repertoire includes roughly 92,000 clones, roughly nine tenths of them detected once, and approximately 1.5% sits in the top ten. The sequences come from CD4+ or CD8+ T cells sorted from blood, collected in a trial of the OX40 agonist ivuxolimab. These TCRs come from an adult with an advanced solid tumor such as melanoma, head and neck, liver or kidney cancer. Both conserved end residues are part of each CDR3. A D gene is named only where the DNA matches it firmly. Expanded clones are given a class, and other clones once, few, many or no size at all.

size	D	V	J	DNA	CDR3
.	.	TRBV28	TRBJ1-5	TGTGCCAGCAGTTTCTACCTCCAGGGTCAGCCCCAGCATTTT	CASSFYLQGQPQHF
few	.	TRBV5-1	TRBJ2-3	TGCGCCAGCAGCTCCCGCAGCGGAATAGATACGCAGTATTTT	CASSSRSGIDTQYF
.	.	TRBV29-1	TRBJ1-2	TGCAGCGTCCTTACCGGGACATATGGCTACACCTTC	CSVLTGTYGYTF
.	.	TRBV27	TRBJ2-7	TGTGCCAGCGCTGCAGTCCCTAGCGCCTACGAGCAGTACTTC	CASAAVPSAYEQYF
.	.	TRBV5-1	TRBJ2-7	TGCGCCAGCAGCTTGGCGGGCAGACCCTACGAGCAGTACTTC	CASSLAGRPYEQYF
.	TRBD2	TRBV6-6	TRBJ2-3	TGTGCCAGTACAGGGACTAGGTCGTCAGATACGCAGTATTTT	CASTGTRSSDTQYF
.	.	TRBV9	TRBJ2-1	TGTGCCAGCAGCGTCCAGGGGAACCGATACAATGAGCAGTTCTTC	CASSVQGNRYNEQFF
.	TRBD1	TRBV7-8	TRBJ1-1	TGTGCCAGCAGCCTAAGGGGGACAGTGAACACTGAAGCTTTCTTT	CASSLRGTVNTEAFF
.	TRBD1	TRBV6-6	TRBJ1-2	TGTGCCAGCAGTCAACCCGGACAGGTGTATGGCTACACCTTC	CASSQPGQVYGYTF
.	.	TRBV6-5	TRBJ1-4	TGTGCCAGCAGCTCCTCGGTGGCAACTAATGAAAAACTGTTTTTT	CASSSSVATNEKLFF
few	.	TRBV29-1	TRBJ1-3	TGCAGCGTTGAAGGGTCTGGAAACACCATATATTTT	CSVEGSGNTIYF
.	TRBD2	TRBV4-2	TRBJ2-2	TGTGCCAGCAGCCCACCCGGGGGGACTAGGAACACCGGGGAGCTGTTTTTT	CASSPPGGTRNTGELFF
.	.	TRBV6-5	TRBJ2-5	TGTGCCAGCAGTGGTAATCGGGGTGGAGAGACCCAGTACTTC	CASSGNRGGETQYF
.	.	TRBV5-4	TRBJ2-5	TGTGCCAGCAGCGCGACAAACCAAGAGACCCAGTACTTC	CASSATNQETQYF
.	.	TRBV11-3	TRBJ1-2	TGTGCCAGCAGCTTACAGGGAATCTATGGCTACACCTTC	CASSLQGIYGYTF
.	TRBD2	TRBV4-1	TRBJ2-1	TGCGCCAGCAGCCAAGATTTGACTAGCGGGAGAAATGAGCAGTTCTTC	CASSQDLTSGRNEQFF
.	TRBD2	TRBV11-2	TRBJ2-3	TGTGCCAGCAGCTGGGGACTAGCGGGAGGAGGAGATACGCAGTATTTT	CASSWGLAGGGDTQYF
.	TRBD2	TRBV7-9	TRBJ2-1	TGTGCCAGCAGCTTGGGACTAGCGGGGGCTCCTTACAATGAGCAGTTCTTC	CASSLGLAGAPYNEQFF
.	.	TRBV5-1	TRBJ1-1	TGCGCCAGCAGCTTGGTGCGCCAGGCCGACCTCAAAGCTTTCTTT	CASSLVRQADLKAFF
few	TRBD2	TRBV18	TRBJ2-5	TGTGCCAGCTCACCTCTAGCGGGAGGATTCCGCCAAGAGACCCAGTACTTC	CASSPLAGGFRQETQYF
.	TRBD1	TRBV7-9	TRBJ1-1	TGTGCCAGCAGCTTACGGACAGGTGGGTTTTCTGAAGCTTTCTTT	CASSLRTGGFSEAFF
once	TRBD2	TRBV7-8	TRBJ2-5	TGTGCCAGCAGCCGCCTGGGTAGCGGGGGGAGGGAGACCCAGTACTTC	CASSRLGSGGRETQYF
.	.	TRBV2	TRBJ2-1	TGTGCCAGCAGTGTTCAACGGGGAGAGCAGTTCTTC	CASSVQRGEQFF
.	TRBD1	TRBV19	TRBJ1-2	TGTGCCAGTAGTACCGGACAGGGTACGGGCTATGGCTACACCTTC	CASSTGQGTGYGYTF
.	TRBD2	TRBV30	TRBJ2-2	TGTGCCTGGAGTGTAACGGGAGGCGACACCGGGGAGCTGTTTTTT	CAWSVTGGDTGELFF
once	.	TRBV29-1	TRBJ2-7	TGCAGCGTTAAAAACCGGGGACGGACGGTCGAGCAGTACTTC	CSVKNRGRTVEQYF
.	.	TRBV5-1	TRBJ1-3	TGCGCCAGCAGCTTGAGTGAAGGGGGTACTGGAAACACCATATATTTT	CASSLSEGGTGNTIYF
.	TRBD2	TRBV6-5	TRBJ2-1	TGTGCCAGCAGTTACGTCGCGGGAGGTAGGAACAATGAGCAGTTCTTC	CASSYVAGGRNNEQFF
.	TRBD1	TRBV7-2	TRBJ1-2	TGTGCCAGCAGCTTAGGCGGATGGGAGGGGGCGAGTCTTAGCGGCTACACCTTC	CASSLGGWEGASLSGYTF
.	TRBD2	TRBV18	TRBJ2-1	TGTGCCAGCGCTCCGGGAGGGAGTAATGACTACAATGAGCAGTTCTTC	CASAPGGSNDYNEQFF
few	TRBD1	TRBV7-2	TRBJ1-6	TGTGCCAGCAGTCCGGACAGGTCCAATTCACCCCTCCACTTT	CASSPDRSNSPLHF
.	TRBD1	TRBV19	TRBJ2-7	TGTGCCAGTGAGAGGGGGCACGAGCAGTACTTC	CASERGHEQYF
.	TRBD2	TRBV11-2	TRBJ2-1	TGTGCCAGCTCGCCAGGGACTAGCGGGAGAGGTGAGCAGTTCTTC	CASSPGTSGRGEQFF
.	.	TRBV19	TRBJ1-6	TGTGCCAGTAGTAAGGAGCTGGAAGGATCACCCCTCCACTTT	CASSKELEGSPLHF
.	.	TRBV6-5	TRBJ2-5	TGTGCCAGCAGTCCCCTGGGATTTGAGGAGACCCAGTACTTC	CASSPLGFEETQYF
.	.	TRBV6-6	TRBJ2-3	TGTGCCAGCAGCCCCCGGTGGGATACGCAGTATTTT	CASSPRWDTQYF
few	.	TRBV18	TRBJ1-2	TGTGCCAGCTCACAAGAAGCTAACTATGGCTACACCTTC	CASSQEANYGYTF
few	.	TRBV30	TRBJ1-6	TGTGCCTGGAGGATAAGGTCTTCACCCCTCCACTTT	CAWRIRSSPLHF
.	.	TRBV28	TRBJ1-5	TGTGCCAGCAGTTTTAAGGGGCGAAGCAATCAGCCCCAGCATTTT	CASSFKGRSNQPQHF
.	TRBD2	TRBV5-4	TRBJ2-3	TGTGCCAGCAGCCCCACACCAGCGGGGGGGCGAGATACGCAGTATTTT	CASSPTPAGGRDTQYF
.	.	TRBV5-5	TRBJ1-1	TGTGCCAGCAGTTTCGGACTAGCGGGATTCTCGAACACTGAAGCTTTCTTT	CASSFGLAGFSNTEAFF
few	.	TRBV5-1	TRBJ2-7	TGCGCCAGCAGCTTGGAGGGGTTTTCAGGAGGCTACGAGCAGTACTTC	CASSLEGFSGGYEQYF
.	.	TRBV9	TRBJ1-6	TGTGCCAGCAGCGTAGCGCAGGGTCTCGATTCACCCCTCCACTTT	CASSVAQGLDSPLHF
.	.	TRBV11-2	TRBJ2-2	TGTGCCAGCAGCTTAAGTGTTCGGGGCGGGACCGGGGAGCTGTTTTTT	CASSLSVRGGTGELFF